This TCR beta chain emerged from a study of control samples from healthy donors and cancer patients. The data were produced by immunoSEQ multiplex PCR, yet TCRdb's version contains in-frame clones alone and is incomplete. The sample shows some 74,000 clones, 83% of them seen only once. J gave up 2 bases and V 0 bases, and 3 bases lay outside the gene matches. Germline CDR1 and CDR2: SGHRS and YFSETQ. The CDR3 sequence is 15 residues long. This TCR was sampled from a man aged 60-69 years in good health. The sequenced sample was blood. This sequence joins TRBV5-1 and TRBJ2-5; TRBD1 matches 8 bases. CDR3 in DNA: TGCGCCAGCAGCTTGGGAACAGGGGGACAAGAGACCCAGTACTTC. This codes for CASSLGTGGQETQYF. The full variable domain, in which reference TRBV5-1 and TRBJ2-5 provide the parts outside the CDR3, is KAGVTQTPRYLIKTRGQQVTLSCSPISGHRSVSWYQQTPGQGLQFLFEYFSETQRNKGNFPGRFSGRQFSNSRSEMNVSTLELGDSALYLCASSLGTGGQETQYFGPGTRLLVL.